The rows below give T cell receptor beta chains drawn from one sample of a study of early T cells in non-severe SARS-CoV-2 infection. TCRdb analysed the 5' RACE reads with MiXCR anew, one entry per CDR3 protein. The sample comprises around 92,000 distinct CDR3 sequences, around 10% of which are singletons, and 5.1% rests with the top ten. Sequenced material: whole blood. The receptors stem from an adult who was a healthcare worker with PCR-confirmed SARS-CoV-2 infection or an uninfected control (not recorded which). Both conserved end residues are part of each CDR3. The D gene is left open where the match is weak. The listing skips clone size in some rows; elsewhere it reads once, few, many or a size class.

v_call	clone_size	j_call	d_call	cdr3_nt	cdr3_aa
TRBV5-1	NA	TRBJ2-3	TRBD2	TGCGCCAGCAGCTTGGGTCCGGGACTAGCGGGGGAAGATACGCAGTATTTT	CASSLGPGLAGEDTQYF
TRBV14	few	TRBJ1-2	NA	TGTGCCAGCAGCCACGGGCAGGGGCCAGGGTATGGCTACACCTTC	CASSHGQGPGYGYTF
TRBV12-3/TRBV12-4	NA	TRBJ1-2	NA	TGTGCCAGCAGTTTACAGGGGAGCTATGGCTACACCTTC	CASSLQGSYGYTF
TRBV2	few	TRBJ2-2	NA	TGTGCCAGCAGAGCCTGGGGCACCGGGGAGCTGTTTTTT	CASRAWGTGELFF
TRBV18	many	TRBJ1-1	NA	TGTGCCAGCTCACCAGGGGGGCGCCGGAACACTGAAGCTTTCTTT	CASSPGGRRNTEAFF
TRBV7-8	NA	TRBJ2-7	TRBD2	TGTGCCAGCAGCTTAAGACTAGCGGGAGGTGGCTACGAGCAGTACTTC	CASSLRLAGGGYEQYF
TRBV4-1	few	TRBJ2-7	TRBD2	TGCGCCAGCAGCCACTTCGCGGGAGGGGATGAGCAGTACTTC	CASSHFAGGDEQYF
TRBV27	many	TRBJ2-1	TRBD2	TGTGCCAGCAGTATAAGGACTAGCGGGACCTTCTACAATGAGCAGTTCTTC	CASSIRTSGTFYNEQFF
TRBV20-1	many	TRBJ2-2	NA	TGCAGTGCTAGAATGTGGGACTTTAACACCGGGGAGCTGTTTTTT	CSARMWDFNTGELFF
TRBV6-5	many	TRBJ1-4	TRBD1	TGTGCCAGCTGCACAGGGGGCGGCGAAAAACTGTTTTTT	CASCTGGGEKLFF